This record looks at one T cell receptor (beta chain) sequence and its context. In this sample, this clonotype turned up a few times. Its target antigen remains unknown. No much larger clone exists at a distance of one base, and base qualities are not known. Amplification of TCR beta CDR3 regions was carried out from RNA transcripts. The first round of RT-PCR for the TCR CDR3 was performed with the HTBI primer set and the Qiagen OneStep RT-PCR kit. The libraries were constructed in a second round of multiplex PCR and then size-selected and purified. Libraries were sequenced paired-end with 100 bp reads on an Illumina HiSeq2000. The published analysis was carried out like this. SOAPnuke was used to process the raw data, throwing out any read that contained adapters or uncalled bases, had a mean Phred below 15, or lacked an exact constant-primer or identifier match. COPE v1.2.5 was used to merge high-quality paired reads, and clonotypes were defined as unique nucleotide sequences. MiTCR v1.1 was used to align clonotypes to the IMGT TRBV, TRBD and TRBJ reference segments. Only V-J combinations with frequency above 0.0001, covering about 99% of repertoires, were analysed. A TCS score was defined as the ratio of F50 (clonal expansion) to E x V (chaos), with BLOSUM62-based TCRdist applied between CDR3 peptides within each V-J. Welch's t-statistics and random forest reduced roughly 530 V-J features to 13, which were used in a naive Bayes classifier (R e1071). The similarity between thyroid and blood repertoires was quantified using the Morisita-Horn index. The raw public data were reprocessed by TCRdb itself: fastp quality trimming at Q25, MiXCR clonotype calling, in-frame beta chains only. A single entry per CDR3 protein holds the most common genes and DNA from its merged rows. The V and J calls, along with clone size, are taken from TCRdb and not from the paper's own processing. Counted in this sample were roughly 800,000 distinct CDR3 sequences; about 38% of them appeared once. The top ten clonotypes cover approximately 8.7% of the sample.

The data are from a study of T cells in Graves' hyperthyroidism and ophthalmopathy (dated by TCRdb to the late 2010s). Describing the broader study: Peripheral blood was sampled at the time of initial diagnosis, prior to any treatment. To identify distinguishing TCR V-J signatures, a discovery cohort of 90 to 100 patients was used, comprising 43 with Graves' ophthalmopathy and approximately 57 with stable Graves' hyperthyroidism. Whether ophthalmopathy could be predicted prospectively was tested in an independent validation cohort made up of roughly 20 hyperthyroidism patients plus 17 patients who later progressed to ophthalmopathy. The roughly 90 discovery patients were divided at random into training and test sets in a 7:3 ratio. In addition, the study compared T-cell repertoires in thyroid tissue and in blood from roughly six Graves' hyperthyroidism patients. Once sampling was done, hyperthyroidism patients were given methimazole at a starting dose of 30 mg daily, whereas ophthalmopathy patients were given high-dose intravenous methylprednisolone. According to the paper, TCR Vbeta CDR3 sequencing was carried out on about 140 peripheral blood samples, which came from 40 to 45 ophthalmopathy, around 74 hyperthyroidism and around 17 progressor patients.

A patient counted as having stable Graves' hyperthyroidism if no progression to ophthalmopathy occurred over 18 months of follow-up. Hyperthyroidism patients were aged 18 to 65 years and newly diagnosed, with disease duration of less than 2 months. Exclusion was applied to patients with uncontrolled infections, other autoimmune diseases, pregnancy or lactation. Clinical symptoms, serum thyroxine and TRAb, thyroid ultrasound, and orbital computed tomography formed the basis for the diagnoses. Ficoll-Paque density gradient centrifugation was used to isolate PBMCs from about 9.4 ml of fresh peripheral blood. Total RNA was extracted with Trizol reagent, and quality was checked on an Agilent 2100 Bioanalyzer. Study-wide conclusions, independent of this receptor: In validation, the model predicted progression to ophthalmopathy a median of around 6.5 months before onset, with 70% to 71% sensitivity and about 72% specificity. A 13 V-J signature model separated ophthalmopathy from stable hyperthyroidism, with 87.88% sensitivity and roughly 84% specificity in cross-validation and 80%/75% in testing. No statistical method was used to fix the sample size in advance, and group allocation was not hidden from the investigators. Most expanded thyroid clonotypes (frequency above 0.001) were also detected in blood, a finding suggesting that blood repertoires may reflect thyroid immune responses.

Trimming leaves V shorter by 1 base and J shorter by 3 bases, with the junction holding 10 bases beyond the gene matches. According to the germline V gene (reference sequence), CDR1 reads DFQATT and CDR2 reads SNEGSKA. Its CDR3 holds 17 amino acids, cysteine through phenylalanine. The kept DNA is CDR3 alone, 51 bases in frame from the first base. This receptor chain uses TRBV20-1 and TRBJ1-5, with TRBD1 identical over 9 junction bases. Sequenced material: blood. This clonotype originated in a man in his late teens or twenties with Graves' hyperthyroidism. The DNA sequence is TGCAGTGCTAGAGGACCCGCCGGGACAGGGTCCAATCAGCCCCAGCATTTT. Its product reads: CSARGPAGTGSNQPQHF.